These T cell receptor beta chains were read from a single sample in a study of cytotoxic CD8 clonotypes in ibrutinib-treated CLL. TCRdb keeps only in-frame clones here, not all; method: immunoSEQ multiplex PCR. Here the sample spans over 100,000 clones, 70% to 90% being singletons. The specimen comprised PBMCs, sampled after 24 months of ibrutinib treatment. Receptors were obtained from a human donor with chronic lymphocytic leukemia. CDR3s include the opening cysteine and the closing phenylalanine or tryptophan.

V	J	CDR3
TRBV5-4	TRBJ1-2	CASSLEAGGNYGYTF
TRBV29-1	TRBJ1-1	CSVLNTEAFF
TRBV7-2	TRBJ2-3	CASSPRLGTQYF
TRBV7-2	TRBJ2-1	CASSLDGGPRNEQFF
TRBV19	TRBJ2-3	CASSITYGGSTDTQYF
TRBV4-1	TRBJ2-7	CASSQVGSYEQYF
TRBV2	TRBJ2-7	CASRAASSYEQYF
TRBV18	TRBJ2-7	CASSPTGYEQYF
TRBV5-5	TRBJ2-3	CASSLKLAGAHTDTQYF
TRBV7-2	TRBJ1-2	CASSLPSGSYGYTF
TRBV28	TRBJ2-7	CASSSTRRQLDEQYF
TRBV6-1	TRBJ2-2	CASKGPNTGELFF
TRBV30	TRBJ1-1	CAWSQGPNTEAFF
TRBV5-1	TRBJ1-1	CASSQRGGNTEAFF
TRBV10-2	TRBJ1-5	CASSGVNQPQHF
TRBV29-1	TRBJ1-3	CSAATGPGNTIYF
TRBV4-1	TRBJ2-3	CASSQVDMGFTDTQYF
TRBV5-6	TRBJ1-1	CASSFGGGDTEAFF
TRBV5-8	TRBJ2-1	CASSSGRISYNEQFF
TRBV28	TRBJ2-7	CASSFGLAVAYEQYF
TRBV30	TRBJ1-5	CAWSVGDREDQPQHF
TRBV7-7	TRBJ2-3	CASSPGTSGGTDTQYF
TRBV9	TRBJ1-4	CASSVRARSGGEKLFF
TRBV4-3	TRBJ2-2	CASSQGVPSGGYRAELFF
TRBV7-8	TRBJ1-1	CASSRTRNTEAFF